One sample yielded the 31 T cell receptor beta chains listed below, sequenced in a study of blood T cell repertoires in COVID-19. The repertoire was sequenced with immunoSEQ multiplex PCR; TCRdb's copy has only in-frame clones and lacks some. The sample holds some 130,000 clones, about 86% seen once. Input material: peripheral blood. These receptors all stem from a woman between 45 and 60 years old with acute or convalescent COVID-19.

The rearrangement uses TRBV6-1 and TRBJ1-3, with D unclear. Per germline, CDR1 MNHNS and CDR2 SASEGT. Between the trimmed V and J ends, which lost 2 bases and 4 bases, there was a span of 6 bases. The CDR3 consists of 13 residues. The CDR3 coding sequence is TGTGCCAGCAGTGAAAAGACAGGAAACACCATATATTTT. Translating gives CASSEKTGNTIYF.

Only a few counts were recorded for this clone. J is TRBJ1-2 and V is TRBV19; 7 bases align to TRBD1. The J segment lost 5 bases and the V segment lost 2 bases, leaving 14 bases of the junction unmatched. There are 17 residues in the CDR3. The germline CDR1 and CDR2 sequences are LNHDA and SQIVND (reference sequence). This CDR3 reads CASSISLSQGVTYGYTF. The CDR3 DNA reads as TGTGCCAGTAGTATATCACTGAGCCAGGGGGTAACATATGGCTACACCTTC. Looking up the rest from reference TRBV19 and TRBJ1-2 gives the full variable domain: DGGITQSPKYLFRKEGQNVTLSCEQNLNHDAMYWYRQDPGQGLRLIYYSQIVNDFQKGDIAEGYSVSREKKESFPLTVTSAQKNPTAFYLCASSISLSQGVTYGYTFGSGTRLTVV.

V usage is TRBV6-5 and J usage is TRBJ1-1; 7 positions match TRBD1. The CDR3 spans 14 residues. Germline V gives CDR1 MNHEY, CDR2 SVGAGI. V shed 8 bases, J shed 2 bases, and the junction held 8 bases outside the gene matches. This CDR3 reads CASQNRDSNTEAFF. CDR3 DNA: TGTGCCAGCCAGAACCGGGACAGTAACACTGAAGCTTTCTTT.

The rearrangement links TRBV3-1 (or the pseudogene TRBV3-2) to TRBJ2-2; the D is unclear. V dropped 4 bases and J dropped 5 bases, with 14 bases sitting between them. This CDR3 comprises 15 residues. The germline gives CDR1 LGHDT, CDR2 YNNKEL (reference sequence). This chain's CDR3 is CASSRNSGETGELFF. Here the CDR3 DNA reads TGTGCCAGCAGCCGTAACTCCGGAGAAACCGGGGAGCTGTTTTTT.

The V gene is TRBV7-2, the J gene TRBJ1-2; a possible D gene is TRBD1 (5 bases). CDR1 is SGHTA and CDR2 is FQGNSA in the germline V gene. The V gene lost 1 base and the J gene lost 0 bases, with 12 bases spanning the gap. The CDR3 length is 16 residues. DNA of the CDR3: TGTGCCAGCAGCTTAGGGGCAGGGTTCCCTAACTATGGCTACACCTTC. Its translation: CASSLGAGFPNYGYTF.

The CDR3 nucleotides read TGTGCCAGCAGCCCGGACAGGGTCCAAGGCTACACCTTC. This translates into CASSPDRVQGYTF. V usage is TRBV5-8 and J usage is TRBJ1-2, with TRBD1 matching over 8 bases. The CDR3 is 13 amino acids. Germline V lookup: CDR1 SGHTS, CDR2 YDEGEE. The junction had 7 bases not matched to a gene; V was cut back by 4 bases and J by 8 bases.

CDR3 bases: TGTGCCAGCAGCTTAGCCGCCCACCGGGGTTTCGATGGCTACACCTTC. Its translation: CASSLAAHRGFDGYTF. The genes are TRBV7-2 and TRBJ1-2, with D unclear. In germline, CDR1 is SGHTA, CDR2 FQGNSA. V shed 0 bases and J shed 6 bases, with 17 bases lying between them. This CDR3 has 16 amino acids.

This clone appeared a few times. The chain carries TRBV19 and TRBJ1-4, with 7 bases matching TRBD1. The germline gives CDR1 LNHDA, CDR2 SQIVND (reference sequence). Losses at the gene ends were 5 bases for V and 0 bases for J; bases not matched to a gene: 9. CDR3 length equals 17 residues. The CDR3 coding sequence is TGTGCCAGTAGTTGGTTCAGGGGGGATGCAACTAATGAAAAACTGTTTTTT. Translating gives CASSWFRGDATNEKLFF.

In this sample, this clone turned up once. The gene calls are TRBV5-1 and TRBJ2-2; 11 bases match TRBD2. The CDR3 covers 16 residues. Germline CDR1 reads SGHRS; CDR2 reads YFSETQ. V lost 2 bases, J lost 6 bases, and 6 bases stayed unmatched. CDR3 loop: CASSFRLAGSSGELFF. The DNA for the CDR3 is TGCGCCAGCAGCTTTAGACTAGCGGGGAGTTCCGGGGAGCTGTTTTTT.

J is TRBJ1-6 and V is TRBV5-6; 9 bases fit TRBD1. Germline lookup yields CDR1 SGHDT and CDR2 YYEEEE. With V trimmed by 3 bases and J by 10 bases, 5 bases remained unmatched. The CDR3 length is 14 residues. CDR3 sequence reads: CASSWTGESSPLHF. The CDR3 DNA sequence: TGTGCCAGCAGCTGGACAGGGGAGAGCTCACCCCTCCACTTT.

The CDR3 here is CASSLGQGRSSPLHF. The CDR3 DNA is TGTGCCAGCAGCTTGGGACAGGGAAGGAGCTCACCCCTCCACTTT. The genes are TRBV5-8 and TRBJ1-6; 7 bases fit TRBD1. This CDR3 region has 15 residues. V was clipped by 0 bases and J by 10 bases; unmatched bases: 7. The germline gives CDR1 SGHTS, CDR2 YDEGEE.

The chain recombines TRBV14 with TRBJ1-2; D remains unclear. The CDR3 length is 12 residues. V lost 3 bases and J 9 bases, leaving 11 bases between the germline ends. The germline V gene encodes CDR1 SGHDN and CDR2 FVKESK. The CDR3 nucleotides are TGTGCCAGCAGCCATACCGAGGGCAGCTACACCTTC. It codes for CASSHTEGSYTF.

V and J are TRBV4-1 and TRBJ2-7; no firm D call. Germline CDR1 MGHRA, CDR2 YSYEKL. The CDR3 length is 15 residues. V gave up 0 bases and J gave up 3 bases, with 12 bases separating them. CDR3 nucleotide sequence: TGCGCCAGCAGCCAAGATTTTGGCGGAGACTACGAGCAGTACTTC. Translating it yields CASSQDFGGDYEQYF.

The V gene is TRBV21-1, the J gene TRBJ1-2. TRBV21-1 is marked as a pseudogene. The CDR3 length is 16 residues. The CDR3 coding sequence is TGTGCCAGCAGCAAAGTTAGGAGGGACCCTAAGGGCGGCTACACCTTC. Protein sequence: CASSKVRRDPKGGYTF.

The chain uses TRBV5-6 and TRBJ1-2; TRBD1 agrees at 8 bases. CDR1 and CDR2 (germline): SGHDT, YYEEEE. The CDR3 consists of 15 residues. Trimming took 5 bases from V and 5 from J; bases not matched to a gene: 11. CDR3 in DNA: TGTGCCAGCAGAACTACAGGGGGACCTCCGTATGGCTACACCTTC. It encodes CASRTTGGPPYGYTF.

The chain uses TRBV4-2 and TRBJ2-1, with TRBD2 as a possible D gene (6 bases). The CDR3 is made up of 16 amino acids. Germline V lookup: CDR1 LGHNA, CDR2 YNFKEQ. V shed 1 base and J shed 5 bases, with 15 bases lying between them. CDR3 sequence reads: CASSQATLRGDNEQFF. The CDR3 DNA reads TGTGCCAGCAGCCAAGCAACTCTCCGCGGGGACAATGAGCAGTTCTTC.

The chain couples TRBV5-5 to TRBJ1-6, with a weak D call TRBD1 (5 bases). Trimming pared 4 bases from V and 9 bases from J, leaving 11 bases between. Germline loops: CDR1 SGHKS, CDR2 YYEKEE (reference sequence). This CDR3 contains 13 residues. CDR3 loop: CASSPAGGSPLHF. The DNA of the CDR3 is TGTGCCAGCAGCCCGGCCGGGGGTTCACCCCTCCACTTT.

The V gene is TRBV11-2, the J gene TRBJ1-1; no definite D call. V lost 1 base and J 5 bases, leaving 5 bases between the germline ends. Germline CDR1 reads SGHAT; CDR2 reads FQNNGV. The CDR3 extends over 12 amino acids. CDR3 DNA sequence: TGTGCCAGCAGCTTAGCGAGAACTGAAGCTTTCTTT. Protein sequence: CASSLARTEAFF.

The J gene is TRBJ1-6, the V gene TRBV2; TRBD1 matches at 7 bases. Germline V gene data show CDR1 as SNHLY and CDR2 as FYNNEI. Unmatched junction bases numbered 5, after V lost 6 bases and J lost 9 bases. This CDR3 contains 13 residues. The CDR3 loop reads CASSGQELSPLHF. CDR3 in DNA: TGTGCCAGCAGCGGACAGGAGCTTTCACCCCTCCACTTT.

J is TRBJ2-7 and V is TRBV27; TRBD1 is a possible D gene (5 bases). Germline V gene lookup returns CDR1 MNHEY and CDR2 SMNVEV (reference sequence). The V gene lost 0 bases and the J gene lost 0 bases, with 12 bases spanning the gap. The CDR3 runs to 16 residues. CDR3 in amino acids: CASSLSMAGSSYEQYF. CDR3 DNA: TGTGCCAGCAGTTTATCGATGGCAGGGTCCTCCTACGAGCAGTACTTC.

The chain has TRBV10-2 and TRBJ2-7; no clear D gene. Germline CDR1 reads WSHSY; CDR2 reads SAAADI. V was shortened by 6 bases and J by 7 bases, with 13 bases between the two germline ends. This CDR3 spans 12 amino acids. The CDR3 spells CASRSPSLEQYF. In DNA, the CDR3 is TGCGCCAGCAGGTCCCCTTCTTTGGAGCAGTACTTC.

The chain recombines TRBV10-3 with TRBJ2-5; TRBD2 matches at 8 bases. V lost 7 bases, J lost 5 bases, and 9 bases stayed unmatched. The germline V gene encodes CDR1 ENHRY and CDR2 SYGVKD. CDR3 length equals 14 residues. CDR3 amino acids: CAIKGLGVEETQYF. The CDR3 nucleotides are TGTGCCATCAAGGGACTAGGGGTGGAGGAGACCCAGTACTTC.

The genes are TRBV11-2 and TRBJ2-7; TRBD1 might be the D (5 bases). The CDR3 has 14 amino acids. Germline CDR1 SGHAT, CDR2 FQNNGV. Trimming cost V 3 bases and J 2 bases, with 11 bases left between them. This CDR3 reads CASSFHGAPYEQYF. The CDR3 DNA follows: TGTGCCAGCAGCTTTCATGGGGCCCCCTACGAGCAGTACTTC.

This clone showed up just once. This chain joins TRBV7-9 and TRBJ1-2; D is perhaps TRBD1 (6 bases). Germline CDR1 SEHNR, CDR2 FQNEAQ (reference sequence). V was clipped by 5 bases and J by 6 bases, with 13 bases between them. This CDR3 spans 13 amino acids. Here the CDR3 reads CASSHAGGDGYTF. The CDR3 DNA reads TGTGCCAGCAGCCATGCGGGGGGCGATGGCTACACCTTC. The variable domain in full, completed from reference TRBV7-9 and TRBJ1-2, reads DTGVSQNPRHKITKRGQNVTFRCDPISEHNRLYWYRQTLGQGPEFLTYFQNEAQLEKSRLLSDRFSAERPKGSFSTLEIQRTEQGDSAMYLCASSHAGGDGYTFGSGTRLTVV.

The chain's CDR3 is CASSLGDKPYEQYF. The CDR3 region has the DNA TGCGCCAGCAGCTTGGGAGACAAGCCCTACGAGCAGTACTTC. This chain connects TRBV5-1 to TRBJ2-7; unclear D gene. Germline CDR1 is SGHRS and CDR2 is YFSETQ. V shed 0 bases and J shed 2 bases, with 9 bases lying between them. The CDR3 is made up of 14 amino acids.

The V gene is TRBV9, the J gene TRBJ2-2; no clear D gene. V was pared by 0 bases and J by 2 bases, with 8 bases between. CDR1 SGDLS and CDR2 YYNGEE come from the germline V gene. The CDR3 runs 15 residues. DNA of the CDR3: TGTGCCAGCAGCGTAGGGCGGATAAACACCGGGGAGCTGTTTTTT. Amino acid sequence: CASSVGRINTGELFF.

The J gene is TRBJ2-1, the V gene TRBV19; the D gene is possibly TRBD2 (6 bases). CDR1 is LNHDA, CDR2 SQIVND, per germline (reference sequence). Trimming shortened V by 2 bases and J by 5 bases, and 13 bases separated the two germline ends. The CDR3 length is 15 residues. The chain's CDR3 is CASSISQWGDNEQFF. CDR3 nucleotides: TGTGCCAGTAGTATATCACAGTGGGGGGACAATGAGCAGTTCTTC.

CDR3: CASSYPRGGSSSPLHF. The CDR3 DNA sequence: TGTGCCAGCAGTTACCCCCGAGGGGGATCCAGCTCACCCCTCCACTTT. V gene TRBV6-6 combines with J gene TRBJ1-6; weak D call: TRBD1 (6 bases). V lost 2 bases and J lost 10, with 18 bases in between. The CDR3 is 16 amino acids. In germline, CDR1 is MNHNY, CDR2 SVGAGI (reference sequence).

The chain links TRBV9 to TRBJ1-2; 7 positions agree with TRBD1. This CDR3 region has 13 residues. Losses at the gene ends were 5 bases for V and 8 bases for J; bases not matched to a gene: 9. Germline CDR1 and CDR2: SGDLS and YYNGEE. CDR3 protein: CASSNTGANGYTF. The CDR3 DNA reads as TGTGCCAGCAGTAACACAGGGGCGAACGGCTACACCTTC.

The chain joins TRBV28 to TRBJ2-6; 9 bases line up with TRBD1. This CDR3 has 17 residues. Trimming cost V 5 bases and J 1 base; bases outside gene matches: 6. Germline V CDR1 and CDR2: MDHEN, SYDVKM. CDR3 region: CASSHDRGFSGANVLTF. CDR3 nucleotide sequence: TGTGCCAGCAGTCACGACAGGGGGTTTTCTGGGGCCAACGTCCTGACTTTC.

The J gene is TRBJ1-6, the V gene TRBV25-1, with D unresolved. The CDR3 length is 13 residues. Germline-derived CDR1 and CDR2 are MGHDK and SYGVNS. Trimming removed 6 bases at V and 4 bases at J, with 7 bases between. The CDR3 DNA is TGTGCCAGCAGCGGTTCATATAATTCACCCCTCCACTTT. Translating it yields CASSGSYNSPLHF.